This entry is about one T cell receptor delta chain. A far larger clone is off by one base, so a read error is likely. The same CDR3 arises from other DNA sequences in this sample as well. This entry comes from a study of γδ T cells in repeated Plasmodium falciparum infection. J gave up 0 bases and V 4 bases, and 12 bases lay outside the gene matches. CDR3 length: 17 amino acids. CDR1 and CDR2 from the germline V gene are GEAIGNYY and EKD. Vgamma9/Vdelta2+ and Vdelta2-negative gammadelta T cells were flow-sorted from PBMC for bulk sequencing. TCRdb re-processed the multiplex PCR reads using CATT. Among about 51,000 delta-chain clones, around 2% were seen once, and the ten largest hold 24%.

The sample taken for sequencing was gamma-delta T cells from blood. The TCR was taken from a pool of human donors (malaria-infected and uninfected, not separated). The chain combines TRDV2 with TRDJ1; 8 bases agree with TRDD3. Because TCRdb records no J gene, it was assigned here through a match of the DNA to germline. The chain's CDR3 is CACDTVLGAPYTDKLIF. The CDR3 DNA follows: TGTGCCTGTGATACCGTACTGGGGGCCCCGTACACCGATAAACTCATCTTT.